The 24 T cell receptor beta chains presented below share a single source sample, sequenced in a study of blood T cell repertoires in COVID-19. The data were produced by immunoSEQ multiplex PCR, yet TCRdb's version contains in-frame clones alone and is incomplete. The repertoire holds about 140,000 clones, 65% to 80% seen once, with roughly 17% in the top ten. The sequencing sample was made of peripheral blood. These receptors were collected from a man in his fifties with acute or convalescent COVID-19.

The chain uses TRBV4-1 and TRBJ2-5; 7 bases match TRBD1. CDR1 is MGHRA and CDR2 is YSYEKL in the germline V gene. The CDR3 is 14 amino acids. V shed 2 bases and J 4 bases; nucleotides not matched to a gene: 4. This chain's CDR3 is CASSQQTGPETQYF. CDR3 in DNA: TGCGCCAGCAGCCAACAGACAGGGCCAGAGACCCAGTACTTC.

CDR3 amino acids: CSVPGTGDYNEQFF. The CDR3 nucleotides are TGCAGCGTTCCGGGGACAGGGGACTACAATGAGCAGTTCTTC. The gene calls are TRBV29-1 and TRBJ2-1; 10 nucleotides line up with TRBD1. This CDR3 region has 14 residues. V lost 5 bases and J lost 3; bases outside the gene matches: 4. Germline CDR1 and CDR2: SQVTM and ANQGSEA.

The chain combines TRBV6-6 with TRBJ2-7; tentatively, D is TRBD2 (6 bases). Germline CDR1 and CDR2: MNHNY and SVGAGI (reference sequence). Trimming removed 6 bases at V and 4 bases at J, with 13 bases between. The length of the CDR3 is 13 residues. In nucleotides, the CDR3 is TGTGCCAGCAGCCGGGACGGGGGATACGAGCAGTACGTC. Protein sequence: CASSRDGGYEQYV.

This chain links TRBV27 with TRBJ1-6; 10 bases line up with TRBD1. Germline lookup yields CDR1 MNHEY and CDR2 SMNVEV (reference sequence). The ends lost 6 bases at V and 1 base at J; junction bases unmatched: 12. CDR3 length: 19 residues. The CDR3 protein is CASSPGQGDVGSYNSPLHF. Written as DNA, the CDR3 is TGTGCCAGCAGCCCAGGACAGGGGGATGTTGGGTCCTATAATTCACCCCTCCACTTT.

The rearrangement uses TRBV5-6 and TRBJ1-2, with D unclear. Looked up from germline, CDR1 is SGHDT and CDR2 is YYEEEE. There are 13 residues in the CDR3. V was shortened by 5 bases and J by 8 bases, with 16 bases between the two germline ends. This CDR3 reads CASRTWTDLGYTF. CDR3 bases: TGTGCCAGCAGGACTTGGACTGACTTGGGCTACACCTTC.

The chain carries TRBV19 and TRBJ1-1; no reliable D call. The germline V gene encodes CDR1 LNHDA and CDR2 SQIVND (reference sequence). CDR3 length: 14 amino acids. With 5 bases removed from V and 0 bases from J, the gap between germline ends came to 10 bases. Here the CDR3 reads CASSGGRMNTEAFF. For the CDR3, the DNA is TGTGCCAGTAGTGGAGGGCGGATGAACACTGAAGCTTTCTTT.

In this sample, this clone turned up once. The rearrangement links TRBV5-1 to TRBJ1-2; possibly TRBD1 for D (5 bases). Germline CDR1 and CDR2: SGHRS and YFSETQ. The CDR3 runs to 14 residues. Trimming removed 1 base at V and 7 bases at J, with 14 bases between. In DNA, the CDR3 is TGCGCCAGCAGCTTGTCTACAGGCGGGACTGGCTACACCTTC. Encoded protein: CASSLSTGGTGYTF.

The rearrangement uses TRBV11-2 and TRBJ1-2, with 7 nucleotides matching TRBD1. J was trimmed by 2 bases and V by 4 bases; bases with no gene match: 7. Germline CDR1 reads SGHAT; CDR2 reads FQNNGV. This CDR3 is built from 15 residues. The CDR3 loop reads CASSSRQGGNYGYTF. In nucleotides, the CDR3 is TGTGCCAGCAGCTCGAGACAGGGTGGAAACTATGGCTACACCTTC. Together with reference TRBV11-2 and TRBJ1-2, the CDR3 gives the full variable domain: EAGVAQSPRYKIIEKRQSVAFWCNPISGHATLYWYQQILGQGPKLLIQFQNNGVVDDSQLPKDRFSAERLKGVDSTLKIQPAKLEDSAVYLCASSSRQGGNYGYTFGSGTRLTVV.

The V and J genes are TRBV28 and TRBJ1-2, with D maybe TRBD1 (5 bases). Per the germline V gene, CDR1 is MDHEN and CDR2 is SYDVKM. CDR3 length: 13 residues. Trimming stripped 7 bases from V and 0 bases from J, with 9 bases between. In DNA, the CDR3 is TGTGCCAGCACCCTGACAGCTAACTATGGCTACACCTTC. It codes for CASTLTANYGYTF.

The genes are TRBV19 and TRBJ1-5; the D gene is possibly TRBD1 (6 bases). The CDR3 spans 15 residues. The V gene's germline CDR1 is LNHDA and CDR2 SQIVND (reference sequence). Trimming removed 5 bases from V and 2 bases from J, with 13 bases in between. The CDR3 protein is CASSVQGKGNQPQHF. In nucleotides, the CDR3 is TGTGCCAGTAGTGTACAGGGTAAAGGCAATCAGCCCCAGCATTTT.

The chain carries TRBV11-2 and TRBJ2-7; TRBD1 aligns across 7 bases. V shed 1 base and J 2 bases; nucleotides not matched to a gene: 5. Germline V gives CDR1 SGHAT, CDR2 FQNNGV. The CDR3 covers 15 residues. CDR3 nucleotides: TGTGCCAGCAGCTTAGCACCGGGACAGCCCTACGAGCAGTACTTC. It is translated as CASSLAPGQPYEQYF.

This clone was found a few times. The rearrangement joins TRBV5-1 to TRBJ1-3; D perhaps matches TRBD1 (5 bases). The V end lost 2 bases, the J end lost 4 bases, and 10 bases lay between the germline ends. This CDR3 region has 14 residues. Germline lookup yields CDR1 SGHRS and CDR2 YFSETQ. DNA for the CDR3: TGCGCCAGCAGCTTAATCGGGGGAGGAAACACCATATATTTT. This codes for CASSLIGGGNTIYF.

The chain recombines TRBV9 with TRBJ1-4; possibly TRBD1 for D (6 bases). The germline gives CDR1 SGDLS, CDR2 YYNGEE. CDR3 size: 15 residues. V lost 0 bases and J lost 0, with 6 bases in between. The CDR3: CASSVGTATNEKLFF. The DNA of the CDR3 is TGTGCCAGCAGCGTAGGGACAGCAACTAATGAAAAACTGTTTTTT.

This rearrangement joins TRBV30 to TRBJ1-2; TRBD1 agrees at 11 bases. J was trimmed by 2 bases and V by 3 bases; bases with no gene match: 8. The germline CDR1 and CDR2 sequences are GTSNPN and SVGIG (reference sequence). This CDR3 comprises 16 residues. The CDR3 spells CAWSRDRGFMNYGYTF. In DNA, the CDR3 is TGTGCCTGGAGCCGGGACAGGGGGTTTATGAACTATGGCTACACCTTC.

V and J are TRBV6-1 and TRBJ1-6, with D unclear. There are 13 residues in the CDR3. CDR1 is MNHNS, CDR2 SASEGT, per germline. V was shortened by 1 base and J by 10 bases, with 8 bases between the two germline ends. CDR3 sequence reads: CASSEGPISPLHF. The CDR3 DNA follows: TGTGCCAGCAGTGAAGGGCCGATCTCACCCCTCCACTTT.

The CDR3 DNA is TGTGCCTGGAGTGTACAGACAGGGTCAGATACGCAGTATTTT. It encodes CAWSVQTGSDTQYF. The gene calls are TRBV30 and TRBJ2-3; 7 bases fit TRBD1. With V trimmed by 0 bases and J by 4 bases, 4 bases remained unmatched. Germline-derived CDR1 and CDR2 are GTSNPN and SVGIG (reference sequence). This CDR3 is built from 14 residues.

This clone was detected many times. The rearrangement links TRBV20-1 to TRBJ2-1; D is unresolved. The CDR3 runs 11 residues. V lost 7 bases and J 5 bases, leaving 9 bases between the germline ends. The V gene's germline CDR1 is DFQATT and CDR2 SNEGSKA (reference sequence). CDR3 protein: CSGSNNNEQFF. In nucleotides, the CDR3 is TGCAGTGGGAGCAACAACAATGAGCAGTTCTTC.

With respect to this clone: A much larger clonotype is one base distant, so this may be a read error. The rearrangement links TRBV7-9 to TRBJ2-2; 10 bases align to TRBD1. The CDR3 extends over 13 amino acids. Losses at the gene ends were 6 bases for V and 6 bases for J; bases not matched to a gene: 1. The germline V gene has CDR1 SEHNR and CDR2 FQNEAQ (reference sequence). The CDR3 reads CASSGQGAGELFF. The CDR3 coding sequence is TGTGCCAGCAGTGGACAGGGGGCCGGGGAGCTGTTTTTT.

This clone was picked up one time. The chain combines TRBV6-1 with TRBJ1-5; tentatively, D is TRBD1 (5 bases). CDR1 and CDR2 (germline): MNHNS, SASEGT. The ends were cut back, 2 bases at V and 6 bases at J, with 11 bases in the middle. The CDR3 extends over 14 amino acids. CDR3 region: CASSEMPQGQPQHF. The DNA of the CDR3 is TGTGCCAGCAGTGAAATGCCGCAGGGTCAGCCCCAGCATTTT.

The rearrangement joins TRBV5-1 to TRBJ2-5; 10 nucleotides align to TRBD1. The CDR3 is 15 residues long. V shed 2 bases, J shed 5 bases, and the junction held 6 bases outside the gene matches. Germline CDR1 reads SGHRS; CDR2 reads YFSETQ. CDR3 protein: CASSFRDRGGETQYF. The CDR3 DNA reads as TGCGCCAGCAGCTTTCGGGACAGGGGTGGGGAGACCCAGTACTTC.

Only one count was recorded for this clone. CDR3 loop: CASSLVARGRPEQFF. The CDR3, as DNA: TGTGCCAGCAGCTTGGTCGCGCGGGGGCGGCCTGAGCAGTTCTTC. J is TRBJ2-1 and V is TRBV5-4; TRBD2 is a possible D gene (7 bases). V lost 0 bases to trimming and J lost 9 bases, with 16 bases between them. The germline V gene has CDR1 SGHNT and CDR2 YYREEE (reference sequence). CDR3 length: 15 amino acids.

The V call is TRBV7-2, the J call TRBJ2-7; 9 nucleotides match TRBD2. The CDR3 consists of 16 residues. Germline loops: CDR1 SGHTA, CDR2 FQGNSA. V shed 1 base, J shed 0 bases, and the junction held 4 bases outside the gene matches. The CDR3 region has the DNA TGTGCCAGCAGCTTAGTCGGCGGGGGGGGCTCCTACGAGCAGTACTTC. Translating it yields CASSLVGGGGSYEQYF.

The chain has TRBV5-4 and TRBJ1-3; D remains unclear. The length of the CDR3 is 15 residues. V was pared by 0 bases and J by 0 bases, with 7 bases between. The germline V gene has CDR1 SGHNT and CDR2 YYREEE (reference sequence). CDR3: CASSLDRSSGNTIYF. CDR3 sequence (DNA): TGTGCCAGCAGCTTGGATCGGTCCTCTGGAAACACCATATATTTT.

The genes are TRBV4-1 and TRBJ2-5; unclear D gene. The CDR3 length is 13 residues. Trimming took off 2 bases at V and 3 bases at J, with 7 bases between the two ends. Germline V gives CDR1 MGHRA, CDR2 YSYEKL. The CDR3 DNA sequence: TGCGCCAGCAGCCAATGGCAAAAAGAGACCCAGTACTTC. Amino acids: CASSQWQKETQYF.